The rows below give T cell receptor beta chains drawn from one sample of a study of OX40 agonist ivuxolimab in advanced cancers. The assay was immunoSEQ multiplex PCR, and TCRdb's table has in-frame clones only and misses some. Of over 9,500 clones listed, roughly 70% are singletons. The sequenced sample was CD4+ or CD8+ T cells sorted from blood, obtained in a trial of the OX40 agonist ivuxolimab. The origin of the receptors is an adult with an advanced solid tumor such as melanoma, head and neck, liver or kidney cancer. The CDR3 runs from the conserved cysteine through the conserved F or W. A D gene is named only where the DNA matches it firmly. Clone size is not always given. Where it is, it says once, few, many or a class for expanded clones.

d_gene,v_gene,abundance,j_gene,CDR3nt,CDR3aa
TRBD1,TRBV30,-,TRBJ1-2,TGTGCCTGGAGTGTACGGGGACAGGGCTATGGCTACACCTTC,CAWSVRGQGYGYTF
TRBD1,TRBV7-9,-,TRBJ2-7,TGTGCCAGCAGCTACCGGGACAGGGCGCCCTACGAGCAGTACTTC,CASSYRDRAPYEQYF
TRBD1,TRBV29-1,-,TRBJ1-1,TGCAGCGTGGAAGAACAGGGGGTCACTGAAGCTTTCTTT,CSVEEQGVTEAFF
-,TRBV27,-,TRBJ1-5,TGTGCCAGCAGTTTCACTCAGGGAAATCAGCCCCAGCATTTT,CASSFTQGNQPQHF
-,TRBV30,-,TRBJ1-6,TGTGCGCACGCCGAGACGTATAATTCACCCCTCCACTTT,CAHAETYNSPLHF
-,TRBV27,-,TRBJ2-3,TGTGCCAGCAGAGGGTTCCCTAGCACAGATACGCAGTATTTT,CASRGFPSTDTQYF
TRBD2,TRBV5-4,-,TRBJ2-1,TGTGCCAGCAGCTCGGTCGGGGGGTATGCTGAGCAGTTCTTC,CASSSVGGYAEQFF
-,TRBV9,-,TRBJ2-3,TGTGCCAGCAGCGTAAAAGGGGGGAGGACCACTAGCACAGATACGCAGTATTTT,CASSVKGGRTTSTDTQYF
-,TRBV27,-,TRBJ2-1,TGTGCCAGCAAGATGGGGTCCTACAATGAGCAGTTCTTC,CASKMGSYNEQFF
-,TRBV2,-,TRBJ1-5,TGTGCCAGCAGTCCCGCAGGGTTACAGCCCCAGCATTTT,CASSPAGLQPQHF
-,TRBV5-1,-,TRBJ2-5,TGCGCCAGCAGTCAATCGGGGGAGACCCAGTACTTC,CASSQSGETQYF
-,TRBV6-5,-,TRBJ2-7,TGTGCCAGCAGCCTCGGGACGGCTCTCCCCTACGAGCAGTACTTC,CASSLGTALPYEQYF
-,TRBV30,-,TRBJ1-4,TGTGCCGAAGGACCGGCGGAAAAACTGTTTTTT,CAEGPAEKLFF
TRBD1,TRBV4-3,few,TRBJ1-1,TGCGCCAGCAGCCAGTTCTTACAGGGGCCCACTGAAGCTTTCTTT,CASSQFLQGPTEAFF
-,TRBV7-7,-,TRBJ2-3,TGTGCTAGCAGCCTGGGACCTAGCACAGATACGCAGTATTTT,CASSLGPSTDTQYF
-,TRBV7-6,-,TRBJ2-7,TGTGCCAGCAGCTTAACGGAGGACGGGGTTTGGATGCAGTACTTC,CASSLTEDGVWMQYF
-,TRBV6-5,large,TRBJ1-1,TGTGCCAGCAGTTACCTGGGAGGCACTGAAGCTTTCTTT,CASSYLGGTEAFF
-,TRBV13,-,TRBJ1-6,TGTGCCAGCAGCTCGACAAGGAGCTCCTATAATTCACCCCTCCACTTT,CASSSTRSSYNSPLHF
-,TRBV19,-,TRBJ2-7,TGTGCCAGTAGTATAATCGGTTCCGCGGGCGAGCAGTACTTC,CASSIIGSAGEQYF
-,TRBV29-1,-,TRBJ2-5,TGCAGCGACAGGGGCCTCAGGGAGGAAGAGACCCAGTACTTC,CSDRGLREEETQYF
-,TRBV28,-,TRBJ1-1,TGTGCCAGCAGACCCACAGGGATTTTGGCTGAAGCTTTCTTT,CASRPTGILAEAFF